Each of the 9 T cell receptor beta chains below was sequenced from the same sample in a study of blood T cell repertoires in COVID-19. Data came from immunoSEQ multiplex PCR; TCRdb stores just in-frame clones and leaves some out. The sample records under 350,000 clones, approximately 83% being singletons. What was sequenced was peripheral blood. The source is a woman in her 70s with acute or convalescent COVID-19.

V gene TRBV6-1 combines with J gene TRBJ2-7; D is ambiguous. V was trimmed by 2 bases and J by 3 bases, leaving 5 bases between them. The germline CDR1 and CDR2 sequences are MNHNS and SASEGT. The CDR3 extends over 12 amino acids. CDR3 region: CASSEYSYEQYF. The CDR3 region has the DNA TGTGCCAGCAGTGAATACAGCTACGAGCAGTACTTC.

The chain uses TRBV28 and TRBJ2-1; 9 bases are a match to TRBD2. This CDR3 comprises 16 residues. The germline V gene encodes CDR1 MDHEN and CDR2 SYDVKM. Trimming took 4 bases from V and 0 from J; bases not matched to a gene: 4. The CDR3 coding sequence is TGTGCCAGCAGTTCGATTAGCGGGGGCTCCTACAATGAGCAGTTCTTC. The encoded protein is CASSSISGGSYNEQFF. The variable domain in full, completed from reference TRBV28 and TRBJ2-1, reads DVKVTQSSRYLVKRTGEKVFLECVQDMDHENMFWYRQDPGLGLRLIYFSYDVKMKEKGDIPEGYSVSREKKERFSLILESASTNQTSMYLCASSSISGGSYNEQFFGPGTRLTVL.

This clone appeared a single time. Additional DNA sequences in this sample encode the identical CDR3. V is TRBV12-5 and J is TRBJ2-3; maybe TRBD2 (5 bases). V was shortened by 6 bases and J by 1 base, with 8 bases between the two germline ends. The CDR3 totals 13 residues. CDR1 and CDR2 from the germline V gene are LGHNT and FRNRAP. The CDR3 bases are TGTGCTAGTGGCCTGGGAGGCACAGATACGCAGTATTTT. It yields the protein CASGLGGTDTQYF.

This chain's CDR3 is CATREGSFTEAFF. For the CDR3, the DNA is TGTGCCACCAGGGAGGGGTCCTTCACTGAAGCTTTCTTT. This chain uses TRBV15 with TRBJ1-1, with TRBD1 as a possible D gene (5 bases). This CDR3 has 13 amino acids. Trimming removed 6 bases at V and 4 bases at J, with 12 bases between. CDR1 and CDR2 from the germline V gene are LNHNV and YYDKDF (reference sequence).

The chain links TRBV24-1 to TRBJ2-2; D is unresolved. This CDR3 contains 12 residues. V lost 3 bases to trimming and J lost 11 bases, with 9 bases between them. CDR1 is KGHDR, CDR2 SFDVKD, per germline. CDR3 protein: CATSDPITELFF. Written as DNA, the CDR3 is TGTGCCACCAGTGATCCGATAACAGAGCTGTTTTTT.

This CDR3 reads CASRPGILLANYGYTF. The CDR3 DNA follows: TGTGCCAGCAGACCAGGGATCCTCTTAGCTAACTATGGCTACACCTTC. This sequence joins TRBV3-1 (or the pseudogene TRBV3-2) and TRBJ1-2; a weak D match, TRBD1 (5 bases). V was clipped by 6 bases and J by 0 bases, with 17 bases between them. CDR1 LGHDT and CDR2 YNNKEL come from the germline V gene (reference sequence). The length of the CDR3 is 16 residues.

The chain recombines TRBV11-2 with TRBJ1-2; D is possibly TRBD1 (5 bases). Germline V gene data show CDR1 as SGHAT and CDR2 as FQNNGV. V was trimmed by 1 base and J by 12 bases, leaving 15 bases between them. This CDR3 region has 13 residues. Written as DNA, the CDR3 is TGTGCCAGCAGCTTAGCCGGGACTTCGGCGGACACCTTC. It is translated as CASSLAGTSADTF.

This CDR3 reads CASSLDSTGGSYEQYF. The CDR3 nucleotides read TGCGCCAGCAGCTTGGATTCGACAGGGGGATCCTACGAGCAGTACTTC. The chain joins TRBV5-1 to TRBJ2-7; 9 nucleotides agree with TRBD1. This CDR3 is built from 16 residues. Germline CDR1 reads SGHRS; CDR2 reads YFSETQ. V lost 0 bases to trimming and J lost 1 base; unmatched junction nucleotides: 5.

This clone was seen only a few times. The V and J genes are TRBV7-8 and TRBJ1-6, with D unclear. V dropped 0 bases and J dropped 7 bases, with 13 bases sitting between them. This CDR3 has 16 amino acids. Germline loops: CDR1 SGHVS, CDR2 FQNEAQ. The CDR3 sequence is CASSLAVPGPNSPLHF. CDR3 coding DNA: TGTGCCAGCAGCTTAGCTGTTCCAGGTCCCAATTCACCCCTCCACTTT.